Shown below are 21 T cell receptor beta chains from a single sample sequenced in a study of control samples from healthy donors and cancer patients. Clones were read by immunoSEQ multiplex PCR, and TCRdb kept only the in-frame ones, dropping some. Found here are some 160,000 clones, around nine tenths of them singletons; the top ten hold roughly 0.7%. What was sequenced was blood. The receptors derive from a woman in her 30s in good health.

This clone was seen a single time. The V call is TRBV11-2, the J call TRBJ2-7; 10 nucleotides align to TRBD2. V was pared by 1 base and J by 1 base, with 4 bases of the junction left unmatched. Germline V gene sequence: CDR1 SGHAT, CDR2 FQNNGV. The CDR3 runs to 16 residues. The CDR3 nucleotides are TGTGCCAGCAGCTTAGCGGGACTAGCGCCTTCCTACGAGCAGTACTTC. Its translation: CASSLAGLAPSYEQYF.

The CDR3 nucleotides are TGTGCCAGCTCCACGCGTAAAACCTACGAGCAGTACTTC. It codes for CASSTRKTYEQYF. The chain couples TRBV18 to TRBJ2-7; no clear D. Germline-derived CDR1 and CDR2 are KGHSH and LQKENI. The CDR3 is 13 amino acids. V lost 6 bases, J lost 2 bases, and 11 bases lay in between.

This chain links TRBV25-1 with TRBJ2-5; 9 bases agree with TRBD2. Looked up from germline, CDR1 is MGHDK and CDR2 is SYGVNS. The trim removed 5 bases at V and 4 bases at J, leaving 8 bases unmatched. The CDR3 has 15 amino acids. The CDR3 region is CASSPGLAPRETQYF. The CDR3 DNA reads as TGTGCCAGCAGTCCCGGACTAGCGCCTCGAGAGACCCAGTACTTC.

This clone turned up a few times. The rearrangement uses TRBV5-6 and TRBJ1-1, with 7 bases lining up with TRBD1. The germline CDR1 and CDR2 sequences are SGHDT and YYEEEE. This CDR3 region has 13 residues. V lost 2 bases, J lost 4 bases, and 2 bases stayed unmatched. In DNA form, the CDR3 reads TGTGCCAGCAGCTTTACAGGGGCCACTGAAGCTTTCTTT. The encoded protein is CASSFTGATEAFF.

The rearrangement uses TRBV19 and TRBJ1-1; no definite D call. Per the germline V gene, CDR1 is LNHDA and CDR2 is SQIVND (reference sequence). CDR3 length equals 13 residues. V was cut by 1 base and J by 4 bases, with 7 bases left in between. CDR3 loop: CASSIGFGTEAFF. The CDR3 DNA reads as TGTGCCAGTAGTATAGGGTTTGGCACTGAAGCTTTCTTT.

The chain links TRBV4-1 to TRBJ2-3; D ambiguous. V was trimmed by 1 base and J by 0 bases, leaving 14 bases between them. The CDR3 length is 17 residues. The V gene's germline CDR1 is MGHRA and CDR2 YSYEKL. The chain's CDR3 is CASSQVPVASSTDTQYF. The CDR3 DNA follows: TGCGCCAGCAGCCAAGTTCCGGTGGCTTCTAGCACAGATACGCAGTATTTT.

V usage is TRBV7-9 and J usage is TRBJ1-1; D gene uncertain. Between the trimmed V and J ends, which lost 5 bases and 1 base, there was a span of 11 bases. This CDR3 is 14 amino acids long. CDR1 is SEHNR and CDR2 is FQNEAQ in the germline V gene (reference sequence). The CDR3 DNA reads TGTGCCAGCAGCGTCGACCGGGCGAACACTGAAGCTTTCTTT. It is translated as CASSVDRANTEAFF. Looking up the rest from reference TRBV7-9 and TRBJ1-1 gives the full variable domain: DTGVSQNPRHKITKRGQNVTFRCDPISEHNRLYWYRQTLGQGPEFLTYFQNEAQLEKSRLLSDRFSAERPKGSFSTLEIQRTEQGDSAMYLCASSVDRANTEAFFGQGTRLTVV.

V is TRBV6-5 and J is TRBJ1-6; TRBD1 is a possible D gene (5 bases). Trimming pared 6 bases from V and 7 bases from J, leaving 13 bases between. CDR3 length equals 14 residues. Germline values: CDR1 MNHEY, CDR2 SVGAGI. This CDR3 is CASRGGTSNSPLHF. In DNA form, the CDR3 reads TGTGCCAGCAGGGGGGGGACTTCGAATTCACCCCTCCACTTT.

This chain uses TRBV7-2 with TRBJ2-7, with TRBD2 matching 12 bases. V dropped 7 bases and J dropped 2; count of bases not matched to a gene: 3. The CDR3 length is 14 residues. CDR1 is SGHTA, CDR2 FQGNSA, per germline. The CDR3 region is CASIWTSGTYEQYF. The CDR3 nucleotides are TGTGCCAGCATCTGGACTAGCGGGACCTACGAGCAGTACTTC.

This sequence joins TRBV24-1 and TRBJ1-2; 7 nucleotides line up with TRBD1. After removal of 3 bases from V and 4 bases from J, the junction contained 10 bases not matched to a gene. Germline CDR1 and CDR2: KGHDR and SFDVKD. This CDR3 contains 16 residues. CDR3 coding DNA: TGTGCCACCAGTGATCCAACAGGGGCTTCCGTCTATGGCTACACCTTC. Translation: CATSDPTGASVYGYTF.

The J gene is TRBJ2-7, the V gene TRBV19; TRBD1 or TRBD2 may be the D gene (6 bases each). Trimming left V 2 bases short and J 5 bases short, with 13 bases between. The CDR3 length is 14 residues. Germline CDR1 LNHDA, CDR2 SQIVND (reference sequence). The DNA for the CDR3 is TGTGCCAGTAGTATACGGGGGCAAATTAACGAGCAGTACTTC. It yields the protein CASSIRGQINEQYF.

To note about this clone: Different DNA sequences within this sample yield the same CDR3. CDR3 sequence (DNA): TGTGCCAGCAGTTTAACCCAGCCCTCTAACTATGGCTACACCTTC. Protein sequence: CASSLTQPSNYGYTF. This chain uses TRBV27 with TRBJ1-2; D is unresolved. CDR3 length: 15 amino acids. Trimming took 2 bases from V and 0 from J, leaving 10 bases between them. Germline V lookup: CDR1 MNHEY, CDR2 SMNVEV (reference sequence).

This rearrangement joins TRBV6-1 to TRBJ1-2; 9 bases agree with TRBD1. The CDR3 is 15 amino acids. V lost 4 bases and J lost 8; bases outside the gene matches: 11. Germline V CDR1 and CDR2: MNHNS, SASEGT. The CDR3 spells CASSGAGTGRGGYTF. The CDR3 nucleotides read TGTGCCAGCAGTGGAGCCGGGACAGGGAGAGGAGGCTACACCTTC.

J is TRBJ1-5 and V is TRBV30; 8 positions match TRBD1. After removal of 1 base from V and 3 bases from J, the junction contained 11 bases not matched to a gene. The CDR3 covers 17 residues. Germline V lookup: CDR1 GTSNPN, CDR2 SVGIG (reference sequence). CDR3 protein: CAWSGAVGQGSNQPQHF. The CDR3 nucleotides read TGTGCCTGGAGTGGGGCCGTAGGACAGGGTTCCAATCAGCCCCAGCATTTT.

The chain links TRBV5-1 to TRBJ2-1, with 8 bases fitting TRBD2. V lost 0 bases, J lost 7 bases, and 6 bases stayed unmatched. This CDR3 is built from 15 residues. Germline V gene lookup returns CDR1 SGHRS and CDR2 YFSETQ. CDR3 nucleotides: TGCGCCAGCAGCTTGGACGGGAGGGCCGAGAATGAGCAGTTCTTC. Amino acid sequence: CASSLDGRAENEQFF.

V gene TRBV4-2 combines with J gene TRBJ2-5; TRBD1 matches at 7 bases. CDR1 LGHNA and CDR2 YNFKEQ come from the germline V gene. This CDR3 spans 14 amino acids. V shed 4 bases, J shed 2 bases, and the junction held 4 bases outside the gene matches. The CDR3 loop reads CASSRVQGQETQYF. CDR3 DNA: TGTGCCAGCAGCCGAGTACAGGGGCAAGAGACCCAGTACTTC.

This clone was recorded a few times. The chain links TRBV18 to TRBJ1-5; 12 bases align to TRBD1. The CDR3 length is 15 residues. Germline values: CDR1 KGHSH, CDR2 LQKENI. The J segment lost 6 bases and the V segment lost 4 bases, leaving 4 bases of the junction unmatched. The CDR3 DNA follows: TGTGCCAGCTCACTGGGACAGGGGGCACTTCAGCCCCAGCATTTT. It specifies CASSLGQGALQPQHF.

The chain couples TRBV19 to TRBJ1-5, with unresolved D. CDR3 length equals 15 residues. Trimming cost V 6 bases and J 3 bases, with 15 bases left between them. The V gene's germline CDR1 is LNHDA and CDR2 SQIVND (reference sequence). CDR3 sequence: CASSPLRMANQPQHF. The CDR3 DNA sequence: TGTGCCAGTAGCCCCCTTAGAATGGCCAATCAGCCCCAGCATTTT.

This chain links TRBV10-3 with TRBJ2-4; D is ambiguous. Trimming cost V 2 bases and J 8 bases, with 7 bases left between them. CDR1 is ENHRY, CDR2 SYGVKD, per germline. This CDR3 contains 12 residues. The CDR3 bases are TGTGCCATCAGTGAGGGGGTAGACATTCAGTACTTC. Residues: CAISEGVDIQYF.

The rearrangement joins TRBV29-1 to TRBJ2-5; D is unresolved. CDR1 is SQVTM and CDR2 is ANQGSEA in the germline V gene. V lost 6 bases, J lost 7 bases, and 18 bases lay in between. The CDR3 runs to 13 residues. The CDR3 bases are TGCAGCGTCCTCCTTTTCTCCTTCGGGACCCAGTACTTC. It specifies CSVLLFSFGTQYF.

The V gene is TRBV19, the J gene TRBJ2-4, with 8 bases that match TRBD2. V lost 3 bases and J lost 2; bases outside the gene matches: 3. The germline V gene encodes CDR1 LNHDA and CDR2 SQIVND (reference sequence). This CDR3 has 15 amino acids. The CDR3 spells CASSMVAGTKNIQYF. The DNA for the CDR3 is TGTGCCAGTAGTATGGTAGCGGGAACCAAAAACATTCAGTACTTC.